Sequencing of this TCR beta chain was carried out in a study of PD-L1 blockade in urothelial cancer. Study-wide background: Blood was analyzed 3 weeks (second dose) and 6 weeks after treatment start. The study recovered a median of 141,255 T cells per blood sample.

This clone showed up just a few times. This CDR3 comprises 14 residues. From germline, CDR1 is MRHNA and CDR2 SNTAGT. Trimming stripped 5 bases from V and 0 bases from J, with 5 bases between. Synthetic spike-ins, TCR analog templates, were added into each PCR. TCRdb's copy holds only in-frame clones and misses some; the assay was immunoSEQ multiplex PCR. The repertoire holds 33,000 or so clones, with around 80% as singletons. Sample: PBMCs, taken around atezolizumab (anti-PD-L1) treatment. The sequence was collected from a man between 65 and 85 years old with urothelial cancer. This chain connects TRBV6-4 to TRBJ2-6; D unclear. As DNA, the CDR3 is TGTGCCAGCAGTCCTCTCTCTGGGGCCAACGTCCTGACTTTC. It is translated as CASSPLSGANVLTF.